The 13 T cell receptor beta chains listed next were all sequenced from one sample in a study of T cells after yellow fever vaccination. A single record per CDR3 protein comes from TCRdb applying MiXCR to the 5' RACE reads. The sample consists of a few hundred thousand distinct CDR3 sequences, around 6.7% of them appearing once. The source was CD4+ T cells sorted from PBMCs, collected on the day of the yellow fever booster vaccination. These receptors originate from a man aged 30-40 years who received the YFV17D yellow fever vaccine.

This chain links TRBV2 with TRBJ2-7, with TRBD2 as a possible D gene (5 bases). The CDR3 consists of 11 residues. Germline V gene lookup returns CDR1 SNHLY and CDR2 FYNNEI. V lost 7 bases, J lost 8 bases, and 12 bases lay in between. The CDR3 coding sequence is TGTGCCAGCACCGGGAATTACAAGCAGTACTTC. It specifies CASTGNYKQYF.

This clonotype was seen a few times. CDR3 sequence reads: CASSPLSGAYNEQFF. As DNA, the CDR3 is TGTGCCAGCAGCCCTCTTAGCGGGGCCTACAATGAGCAGTTCTTC. The chain uses TRBV7-2 and TRBJ2-1, with TRBD2 identical over 8 bases. Germline V gene data show CDR1 as SGHTA and CDR2 as FQGNSA. The CDR3 contains 15 residues. V gave up 5 bases and J gave up 2 bases; unmatched junction bases: 5.

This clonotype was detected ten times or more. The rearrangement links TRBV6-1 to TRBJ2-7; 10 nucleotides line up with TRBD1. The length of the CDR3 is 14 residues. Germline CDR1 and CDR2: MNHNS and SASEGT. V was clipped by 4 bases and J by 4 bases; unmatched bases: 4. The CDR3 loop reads CASSAGTGVYEQYF. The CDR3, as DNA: TGTGCCAGCAGTGCCGGGACAGGGGTATACGAGCAGTACTTC.

The CDR3 DNA follows: TGTGCCAGCAGCTTTGCCGGGACTAGCGGGATTTACAATGAGCAGTTCTTC. Translation gives CASSFAGTSGIYNEQFF. The V gene is TRBV11-1, the J gene TRBJ2-1, with 13 bases matching TRBD2. The CDR3 is 17 amino acids. The V segment lost 3 bases and the J segment 4 bases; nucleotides outside the gene matches: 6. Germline assignment: CDR1 SGHAT and CDR2 FQDESV (reference sequence).

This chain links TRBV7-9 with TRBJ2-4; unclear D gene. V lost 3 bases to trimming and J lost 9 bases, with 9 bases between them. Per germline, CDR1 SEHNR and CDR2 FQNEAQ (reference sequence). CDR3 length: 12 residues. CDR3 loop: CASSFDTSIQYF. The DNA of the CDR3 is TGTGCCAGCAGCTTCGACACCAGCATTCAGTACTTC. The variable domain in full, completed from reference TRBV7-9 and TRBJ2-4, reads DTGVSQNPRHKITKRGQNVTFRCDPISEHNRLYWYRQTLGQGPEFLTYFQNEAQLEKSRLLSDRFSAERPKGSFSTLEIQRTEQGDSAMYLCASSFDTSIQYFGAGTRLSVL.

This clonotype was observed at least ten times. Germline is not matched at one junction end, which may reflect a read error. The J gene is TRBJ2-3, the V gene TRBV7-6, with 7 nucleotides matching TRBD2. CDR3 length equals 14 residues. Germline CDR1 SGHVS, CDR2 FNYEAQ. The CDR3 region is CASTSGEGTDTQYF. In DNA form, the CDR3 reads TGTGCCAGCACCTCGGGGGAGGGCACCGATACGCAGTATTTT.

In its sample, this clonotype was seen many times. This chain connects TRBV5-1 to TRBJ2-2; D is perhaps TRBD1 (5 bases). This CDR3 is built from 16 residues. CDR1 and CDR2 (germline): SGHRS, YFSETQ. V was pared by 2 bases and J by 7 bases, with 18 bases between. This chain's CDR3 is CASSLAQGAVGGELFF. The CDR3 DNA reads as TGCGCCAGCAGCTTAGCCCAGGGCGCCGTGGGCGGGGAGCTGTTTTTT.

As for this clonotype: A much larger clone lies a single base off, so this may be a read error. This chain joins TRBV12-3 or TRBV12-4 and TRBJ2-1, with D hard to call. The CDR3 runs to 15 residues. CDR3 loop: CVSSLSVALPNEQFF. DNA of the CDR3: TGTGTCAGCAGTTTATCGGTGGCCCTACCCAATGAGCAGTTCTTC.

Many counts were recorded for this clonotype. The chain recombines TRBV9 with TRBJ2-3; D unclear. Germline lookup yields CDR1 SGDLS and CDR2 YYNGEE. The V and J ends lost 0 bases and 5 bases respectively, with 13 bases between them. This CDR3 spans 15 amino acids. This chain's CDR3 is CASSVGTALGDTQYF. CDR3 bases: TGTGCCAGCAGCGTAGGAACAGCCCTTGGAGATACGCAGTATTTT.

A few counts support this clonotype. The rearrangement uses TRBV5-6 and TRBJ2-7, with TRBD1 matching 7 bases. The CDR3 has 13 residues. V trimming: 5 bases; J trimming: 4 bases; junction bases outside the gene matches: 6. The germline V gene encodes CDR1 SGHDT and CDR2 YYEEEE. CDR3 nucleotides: TGTGCCAGCAGTGCAGGGGGTCTTTACGAGCAGTACTTC. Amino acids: CASSAGGLYEQYF.

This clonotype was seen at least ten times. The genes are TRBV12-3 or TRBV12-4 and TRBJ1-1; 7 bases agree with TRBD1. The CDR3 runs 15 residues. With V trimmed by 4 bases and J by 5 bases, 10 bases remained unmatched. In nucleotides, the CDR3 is TGTGCCAGCAGTTCTCGACAGGGTACTAGGACTGAAGCTTTCTTT. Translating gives CASSSRQGTRTEAFF.

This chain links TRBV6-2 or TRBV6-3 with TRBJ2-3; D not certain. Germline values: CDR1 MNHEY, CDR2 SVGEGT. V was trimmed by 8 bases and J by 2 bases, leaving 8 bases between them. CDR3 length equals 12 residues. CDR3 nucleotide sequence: TGTGCCAGCCAGAAAAACACAGATACGCAGTATTTT. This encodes CASQKNTDTQYF.

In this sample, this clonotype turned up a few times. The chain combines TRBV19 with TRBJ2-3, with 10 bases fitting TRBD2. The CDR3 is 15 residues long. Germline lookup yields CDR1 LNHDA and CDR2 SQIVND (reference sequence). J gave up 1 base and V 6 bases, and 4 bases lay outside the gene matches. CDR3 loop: CASRVGTSGTDTQYF. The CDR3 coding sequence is TGTGCCAGTAGGGTAGGGACTAGCGGCACAGATACGCAGTATTTT.